This passage covers 29 T cell receptor beta chains from one sample sequenced in a study of T cell responses to AZD1222 COVID-19 vaccine. Assay: immunoSEQ multiplex PCR; the TCRdb copy retains only in-frame clones and omits some. The repertoire consists of roughly 140,000 clones, with 75% to 90% occurring once and the leading ten covering 1.6%. The sequenced sample was peripheral blood, obtained on day 0 of AZD1222 vaccination. These receptors were taken from an adult in good health.

The chain couples TRBV27 to TRBJ2-7; the match to TRBD1 covers 7 bases. Looked up from germline, CDR1 is MNHEY and CDR2 is SMNVEV (reference sequence). This CDR3 has 16 residues. V dropped 3 bases and J dropped 3; count of bases not matched to a gene: 11. Here the CDR3 DNA reads TGTGCCAGCAGTTTGACCTCCGGGACAGCCTTCTACGAGCAGTACTTC. Translation gives CASSLTSGTAFYEQYF.

J is TRBJ1-3 and V is TRBV30; D perhaps matches TRBD1 (6 bases). The CDR3 spans 13 residues. CDR1 and CDR2 from the germline V gene are GTSNPN and SVGIG (reference sequence). V lost 2 bases and J lost 10, with 15 bases in between. CDR3 loop: CAWSPDRFWTIYF. The DNA for the CDR3 is TGTGCCTGGAGTCCCGACAGGTTTTGGACCATATATTTT.

This clone came up a few times. J is TRBJ2-1 and V is TRBV30; D perhaps matches TRBD2 (6 bases). Trimming took off 2 bases at V and 5 bases at J, with 19 bases between the two ends. CDR1 is GTSNPN and CDR2 is SVGIG in the germline V gene (reference sequence). This CDR3 contains 16 residues. The CDR3 spells CAWSPGLTSKHNEQFF. The CDR3 coding sequence is TGTGCCTGGAGTCCCGGGCTGACTAGTAAGCACAATGAGCAGTTCTTC.

This clone was seen only once. The chain has TRBV29-1 and TRBJ2-5, with D possibly being TRBD1 or TRBD2 (6 bases each). Germline CDR1 is SQVTM and CDR2 is ANQGSEA. The CDR3 has 12 amino acids. V lost 4 bases, J lost 5 bases, and 11 bases lay in between. The CDR3 region is CSVGVGGETQYF. CDR3 sequence (DNA): TGCAGCGTTGGGGTAGGGGGGGAGACCCAGTACTTC.

V and J are TRBV5-6 and TRBJ2-1; no reliable D call. This CDR3 region has 12 residues. From germline, CDR1 is SGHDT and CDR2 YYEEEE. Trimming removed 0 bases from V and 10 bases from J, with 8 bases in between. In DNA form, the CDR3 reads TGTGCCAGCAGCTTGGGTTTCGGAGAGCAGTTCTTC. Its translation is CASSLGFGEQFF.

The V gene is TRBV6-6, the J gene TRBJ1-2; 7 nucleotides match TRBD1. The trim removed 5 bases at V and 6 bases at J, leaving 0 bases unmatched. The CDR3 length is 11 residues. CDR1 is MNHNY and CDR2 is SVGAGI in the germline V gene (reference sequence). This CDR3 reads CASSDRDGYTF. As DNA, the CDR3 is TGTGCCAGCAGTGACAGGGATGGCTACACCTTC.

V gene TRBV30 combines with J gene TRBJ1-1; 7 bases match TRBD1. The CDR3 sequence is 16 residues long. Germline assignment: CDR1 GTSNPN and CDR2 SVGIG (reference sequence). The V and J ends lost 2 bases and 0 bases, in that order; junction bases with no gene match: 9. The DNA for the CDR3 is TGTGCCTGGAGTTTCCAGGGGGACCGTTTGAACACTGAAGCTTTCTTT. It codes for CAWSFQGDRLNTEAFF.

The chain has TRBV7-8 and TRBJ2-3; 7 positions match TRBD2. In germline, CDR1 is SGHVS, CDR2 FQNEAQ. The CDR3 runs 16 residues. The V segment lost 4 bases and the J segment 2 bases; nucleotides outside the gene matches: 9. CDR3 bases: TGTGCCAGCAGCTGGGTCGAAGCGGGGAACACAGATACGCAGTATTTT. It codes for CASSWVEAGNTDTQYF.

The chain employs TRBV28 and TRBJ1-4, with a possible D match to TRBD1 (5 bases). This CDR3 is built from 15 residues. Trimming took off 4 bases at V and 3 bases at J, with 12 bases between the two ends. Per germline, CDR1 MDHEN and CDR2 SYDVKM. CDR3 sequence: CASSSDRIPNEKLFF. In DNA, the CDR3 is TGTGCCAGCAGTTCTGACAGAATACCTAATGAAAAACTGTTTTTT.

The J gene is TRBJ2-2, the V gene TRBV28, with D tentatively TRBD1 or TRBD2 (5 bases each). The CDR3 covers 16 residues. V dropped 5 bases and J dropped 3 bases, with 16 bases sitting between them. Per germline, CDR1 MDHEN and CDR2 SYDVKM. CDR3 coding DNA: TGTGCCAGCAGTACCCCTGGACGGGGACACACCGGGGAGCTGTTTTTT. It codes for CASSTPGRGHTGELFF.

This clone has a handful of counts. The chain recombines TRBV27 with TRBJ1-2; the match to TRBD1 covers 7 bases. The V gene end was trimmed by 4 bases and the J gene end by 2 bases; junction bases not matched to a gene: 7. Germline-derived CDR1 and CDR2 are MNHEY and SMNVEV (reference sequence). This CDR3 has 15 residues. The CDR3 loop is CASSSMGTDNYGYTF. The CDR3 coding sequence is TGTGCCAGCAGTTCGATGGGGACAGACAACTATGGCTACACCTTC.

The chain is built from TRBV12-3 or TRBV12-4 and TRBJ2-2; no firm D call. The germline V and J ends were trimmed by 8 bases and 6 bases, with 10 bases remaining between them. The CDR3 contains 12 residues. The CDR3 loop is CASRRVSGELFF. Here the CDR3 DNA reads TGTGCCAGCCGTAGGGTGTCCGGGGAGCTGTTTTTT.

The rearrangement uses TRBV5-1 and TRBJ2-4; D is unclear. Germline V gene sequence: CDR1 SGHRS, CDR2 YFSETQ. The CDR3 covers 16 residues. Trimming left V 6 bases short and J 3 bases short, with 19 bases between. The CDR3 reads CASTPGAPSGKNIQYF. CDR3 nucleotide sequence: TGCGCCAGCACGCCAGGAGCCCCTTCGGGCAAAAACATTCAGTACTTC.

The V gene is TRBV5-1, the J gene TRBJ1-1; perhaps TRBD1 as D (5 bases). Germline CDR1 reads SGHRS; CDR2 reads YFSETQ. This CDR3 has 15 amino acids. Trimming took off 0 bases at V and 5 bases at J, with 14 bases between the two ends. Here the CDR3 DNA reads TGCGCCAGCAGCTTGGGACTCTCTGGGGGAACTGAAGCTTTCTTT. This gives the protein CASSLGLSGGTEAFF.

The chain carries TRBV7-8 and TRBJ1-5, with 7 bases that match TRBD1. With V trimmed by 3 bases and J by 5 bases, 13 bases remained unmatched. The CDR3 covers 17 residues. Per germline, CDR1 SGHVS and CDR2 FQNEAQ. CDR3 protein: CASSFAPSGGRHQPQHF. The CDR3 DNA reads TGTGCCAGCAGCTTCGCTCCTTCAGGGGGAAGGCATCAGCCCCAGCATTTT.

The table lists this clone with a count of one. The J gene is TRBJ2-1, the V gene TRBV7-9; D gene uncertain. Germline loops: CDR1 SEHNR, CDR2 FQNEAQ (reference sequence). Trimming left V 2 bases short and J 4 bases short, with 9 bases between. The CDR3 runs 14 residues. The DNA for the CDR3 is TGTGCCAGCAGCTTATACGGGCCTTACAATGAGCAGTTCTTC. Protein: CASSLYGPYNEQFF. Full variable domain (remainder filled in from reference TRBV7-9 and TRBJ2-1): DTGVSQNPRHKITKRGQNVTFRCDPISEHNRLYWYRQTLGQGPEFLTYFQNEAQLEKSRLLSDRFSAERPKGSFSTLEIQRTEQGDSAMYLCASSLYGPYNEQFFGPGTRLTVL.

The chain uses TRBV15 and TRBJ2-5; 11 bases fit TRBD1. Germline V gene lookup returns CDR1 LNHNV and CDR2 YYDKDF (reference sequence). Unmatched junction bases numbered 6, after V lost 8 bases and J lost 1 base. This CDR3 comprises 15 residues. CDR3: CATRPGQGVQETQYF. Written as DNA, the CDR3 is TGTGCCACCCGTCCGGGACAGGGGGTCCAAGAGACCCAGTACTTC. Full variable domain (remainder filled in from reference TRBV15 and TRBJ2-5): DAMVIQNPRYQVTQFGKPVTLSCSQTLNHNVMYWYQQKSSQAPKLLFHYYDKDFNNEADTPDNFQSRRPNTSFCFLDIRSPGLGDTAMYLCATRPGQGVQETQYFGPGTRLLVL.

The rearrangement links TRBV4-2 to TRBJ2-3; D might be TRBD2 (5 bases). Between the trimmed V and J ends, which lost 1 base and 5 bases, there was a span of 7 bases. The CDR3 consists of 13 residues. From germline, CDR1 is LGHNA and CDR2 YNFKEQ. CDR3 sequence (DNA): TGTGCCAGCAGCCAAGTTACTAGAGATACGCAGTATTTT. Amino acid sequence: CASSQVTRDTQYF.

The chain recombines TRBV3-1 (or the pseudogene TRBV3-2) with TRBJ2-1, with 8 bases aligning to TRBD1. From germline, CDR1 is LGHDT and CDR2 YNNKEL (reference sequence). Germline trimming cut 4 bases from V and 9 bases from J; bases unmatched to any gene: 11. The CDR3 has 15 amino acids. CDR3 bases: TGTGCCAGCAGCCCGACAGGGGAAATAAGCGGTGAGCAGTTCTTC. Its protein is CASSPTGEISGEQFF.

The CDR3: CATSTGGTYEQYF. The CDR3 nucleotides are TGTGCCACGTCTACAGGGGGGACCTACGAGCAGTACTTC. J is TRBJ2-7 and V is TRBV25-1; 8 bases are a match to TRBD1. The CDR3 sequence is 13 residues long. Germline-derived CDR1 and CDR2 are MGHDK and SYGVNS. Losses at the gene ends were 10 bases for V and 2 bases for J; bases not matched to a gene: 7.

This clone was detected a few times. The rearrangement links TRBV4-1 to TRBJ1-5; weak D call: TRBD1 (5 bases). The CDR3 runs 17 residues. Germline CDR1 MGHRA, CDR2 YSYEKL. Trimming pared 0 bases from V and 0 bases from J, leaving 12 bases between. DNA for the CDR3: TGCGCCAGCAGCCAAGAATGGGGGACTTATAGCAATCAGCCCCAGCATTTT. The encoded protein is CASSQEWGTYSNQPQHF.

The chain recombines TRBV3-1 (or the pseudogene TRBV3-2) with TRBJ1-5; 9 bases align to TRBD1. Germline CDR1 is LGHDT and CDR2 is YNNKEL (reference sequence). V gave up 5 bases and J gave up 4 bases; unmatched junction bases: 6. The CDR3 extends over 15 amino acids. CDR3 sequence (DNA): TGTGCCAGCAGCAGGGCCGGGACAGGGAATCAGCCCCAGCATTTT. This gives the protein CASSRAGTGNQPQHF.

The chain recombines TRBV29-1 with TRBJ1-1; no firm D call. Trimming took off 3 bases at V and 7 bases at J, with 9 bases between the two ends. The CDR3 sequence is 11 residues long. Germline V gene sequence: CDR1 SQVTM, CDR2 ANQGSEA. CDR3 coding DNA: TGCAGCGTTGATGGACCGAGTGAAGCTTTCTTT. The encoded protein is CSVDGPSEAFF. Based on the CDR3 plus reference TRBV29-1 and TRBJ1-1, the full variable domain is SAVISQKPSRDICQRGTSLTIQCQVDSQVTMMFWYRQQPGQSLTLIATANQGSEATYESGFVIDKFPISRPNLTFSTLTVSNMSPEDSSIYLCSVDGPSEAFFGQGTRLTVV.

V and J are TRBV5-5 and TRBJ2-7; 7 bases align to TRBD1. Germline V gene lookup returns CDR1 SGHKS and CDR2 YYEKEE (reference sequence). This CDR3 is 15 amino acids long. V trimming: 1 base; J trimming: 2 bases; junction bases outside the gene matches: 6. The CDR3 DNA reads TGTGCCAGCAGCTTGTACGGGACAGCGCCCTACGAGCAGTACTTC. Protein product: CASSLYGTAPYEQYF.

The V call is TRBV18, the J call TRBJ2-5; the D gene is possibly TRBD2 (5 bases). This CDR3 comprises 15 residues. Deletions cut 3 bases from V and 1 base from J, with 12 bases between. Germline V lookup: CDR1 KGHSH, CDR2 LQKENI. The CDR3 DNA reads as TGTGCCAGCTCACCGTCCCGCGGACTCCAAGAGACCCAGTACTTC. Amino acids: CASSPSRGLQETQYF.

This sequence joins TRBV7-8 and TRBJ1-2, with a tentative D call TRBD1 (6 bases). Between the trimmed V and J ends, which lost 4 bases and 6 bases, there was a span of 15 bases. This CDR3 has 14 residues. CDR1 is SGHVS and CDR2 is FQNEAQ in the germline V gene. As DNA, the CDR3 is TGTGCCAGCAGCTGGAACAGGGCTAGGGATGGCTACACCTTC. It codes for CASSWNRARDGYTF.

The chain uses TRBV28 and TRBJ1-6; weak D call: TRBD1 (6 bases). V lost 2 bases, J lost 10 bases, and 15 bases lay in between. The germline V gene has CDR1 MDHEN and CDR2 SYDVKM. This CDR3 comprises 15 residues. CDR3 loop: CASSLTGFIGSPLHF. CDR3 nucleotides: TGTGCCAGCAGTTTAACAGGGTTCATAGGATCACCCCTCCACTTT.

This rearrangement joins TRBV7-2 to TRBJ1-2; 7 bases agree with TRBD1. The CDR3 length is 14 residues. Germline CDR1 and CDR2: SGHTA and FQGNSA. The V and J ends lost 6 bases and 8 bases, in that order; junction bases with no gene match: 12. CDR3 coding DNA: TGTGCCAGCAGAGTGACAGGGACGAGCTTGGGCTACACCTTC. It translates to CASRVTGTSLGYTF.

Only a few counts were recorded for this clone. The chain combines TRBV24-1 with TRBJ2-1; 10 bases map to TRBD2. The V gene end was trimmed by 0 bases and the J gene end by 7 bases; junction bases not matched to a gene: 5. This CDR3 has 16 amino acids. CDR1 KGHDR and CDR2 SFDVKD come from the germline V gene. CDR3 sequence: CATSDLRLAGQNEQFF. The CDR3 region has the DNA TGTGCCACCAGTGATTTGCGACTAGCGGGTCAGAATGAGCAGTTCTTC.